The 24 T cell receptor beta chains reported below all come from one sample, sequenced in a study of control samples from healthy donors and cancer patients. The data were produced by immunoSEQ multiplex PCR, yet TCRdb's version contains in-frame clones alone and is incomplete. The top ten clones hold 1.1% to 1.5% of a sample with about 180,000 clones, 90% of them seen once. The source material was blood. These receptors originate from a woman aged 45-60 years in good health.

The chain uses TRBV2 and TRBJ2-7; 8 positions match TRBD2. The CDR3 loop spans 15 amino acids. V was pared by 5 bases and J by 1 base, with 7 bases of the junction left unmatched. Germline V CDR1 and CDR2: SNHLY, FYNNEI. CDR3 nucleotide sequence: TGTGCCAGCAGTATGGGACTAGTCACTTCCTACGAGCAGTACTTC. It specifies CASSMGLVTSYEQYF.

The chain is built from TRBV9 and TRBJ2-2, with 8 bases lining up with TRBD2. J gave up 5 bases and V 0 bases, and 3 bases lay outside the gene matches. The CDR3 sequence is 15 residues long. The V gene's germline CDR1 is SGDLS and CDR2 YYNGEE. The CDR3 sequence is CASSVELAVTGELFF. Written as DNA, the CDR3 is TGTGCCAGCAGCGTAGAACTAGCGGTGACCGGGGAGCTGTTTTTT.

J is TRBJ1-2 and V is TRBV30; 7 bases fit TRBD1. Germline trimming cut 6 bases from V and 4 bases from J; bases unmatched to any gene: 11. This CDR3 is built from 14 residues. CDR1 and CDR2 (germline): GTSNPN, SVGIG (reference sequence). The DNA for the CDR3 is TGTGCCTGTAATGGACAGGCAGGTTTCTATGGCTACACCTTC. It codes for CACNGQAGFYGYTF.

V gene TRBV28 combines with J gene TRBJ1-3; D not certain. The CDR3 totals 13 residues. Trimming shortened V by 5 bases and J by 4 bases, and 9 bases separated the two germline ends. Germline loops: CDR1 MDHEN, CDR2 SYDVKM. CDR3 sequence (DNA): TGTGCCAGCAGTCAGGAGTGGGGAAACACCATATATTTT. Amino acid sequence: CASSQEWGNTIYF.

The V and J genes are TRBV5-6 and TRBJ1-2; 8 bases are a match to TRBD1. After removal of 4 bases from V and 3 bases from J, the junction contained 2 bases not matched to a gene. Germline CDR1 reads SGHDT; CDR2 reads YYEEEE. The CDR3 runs 13 residues. CDR3 loop: CASSPGQDYGYTF. The CDR3 region has the DNA TGTGCCAGCAGCCCGGGACAGGACTATGGCTACACCTTC.

Note on this clone: Germline and junction disagree at one end, which may indicate a read error. The gene calls are TRBV5-1 and TRBJ2-7, with D possibly being TRBD1 (8 bases). CDR3 length: 15 residues. Looked up from germline, CDR1 is SGHRS and CDR2 is YFSETQ. The CDR3 DNA reads TGCCCCAGCAGCTCCACAGGGGGGGGGTCCTACGAGCAGTACTTC. Translated: CPSSSTGGGSYEQYF.

The chain uses TRBV11-3 and TRBJ2-1, with D maybe TRBD2 (6 bases). The germline CDR1 and CDR2 sequences are SGHNT and YENEEA. The CDR3 contains 15 residues. The V end lost 3 bases, the J end lost 6 bases, and 15 bases lay between the germline ends. The CDR3 DNA reads TGTGCCAGCAGCTTGGGGACGGGACTGGGCAATGAGCAGTTCTTC. Translating gives CASSLGTGLGNEQFF.

V is TRBV3-1 (or the pseudogene TRBV3-2) and J is TRBJ2-7; D is possibly TRBD1 (5 bases). V shed 4 bases and J shed 1 base, with 11 bases lying between them. This CDR3 region has 14 residues. CDR1 is LGHDT, CDR2 YNNKEL, per germline (reference sequence). CDR3 sequence reads: CASSRYRSSYEQYF. The CDR3 DNA reads as TGTGCCAGCAGCCGTTACAGGTCGTCCTACGAGCAGTACTTC.

CDR3 DNA: TGTGCCAGCAGCCCGGCTACTAGCGGTCTAAACTCCTACGAGCAGTACTTC. Amino acid sequence: CASSPATSGLNSYEQYF. The rearrangement joins TRBV6-2 or TRBV6-3 to TRBJ2-7; 8 bases align to TRBD2. CDR3 size: 17 residues. The germline V gene has CDR1 MNHEY and CDR2 SVGEGT. Unmatched junction bases numbered 13, after V lost 6 bases and J lost 0 bases.

The J gene is TRBJ2-2, the V gene TRBV5-1; 8 bases are shared with TRBD1. Germline CDR1 SGHRS, CDR2 YFSETQ. With 2 bases clipped from V and 5 bases from J, the junction kept 5 bases outside the gene matches. The CDR3 totals 15 residues. This CDR3 reads CASSLRQGRTGELFF. CDR3 bases: TGCGCCAGCAGCTTACGACAGGGGCGGACCGGGGAGCTGTTTTTT.

The chain recombines TRBV5-4 with TRBJ2-5; D perhaps matches TRBD1 (6 bases). The CDR3 extends over 15 amino acids. Germline loops: CDR1 SGHNT, CDR2 YYREEE (reference sequence). V lost 4 bases and J lost 5, with 18 bases in between. CDR3 region: CASSTGNAGGETQYF. The DNA for the CDR3 is TGTGCCAGCAGCACAGGGAATGCGGGCGGGGAGACCCAGTACTTC.

This clone appeared a single time. The genes are TRBV25-1 and TRBJ1-2; perhaps TRBD1 as D (5 bases). CDR3 length equals 15 residues. Deletions cut 2 bases from V and 8 bases from J, with 18 bases between. The germline CDR1 and CDR2 sequences are MGHDK and SYGVNS. CDR3 DNA sequence: TGTGCCAGCAGTGAAGGTATGTGGGGACCGGGAGGCTACACCTTC. This encodes CASSEGMWGPGGYTF.

The chain uses TRBV7-2 and TRBJ2-7; D unresolved. CDR3 length equals 12 residues. CDR1 and CDR2 (germline): SGHTA, FQGNSA. V dropped 10 bases and J dropped 2 bases, with 12 bases sitting between them. CDR3 protein: CAIWMNTYEQYF. The CDR3 DNA is TGTGCCATCTGGATGAACACCTACGAGCAGTACTTC.

This clone was recorded once. The chain combines TRBV9 with TRBJ1-5, with D hard to call. The germline V and J ends were trimmed by 2 bases and 1 base, with 10 bases remaining between them. Germline CDR1 and CDR2: SGDLS and YYNGEE. This CDR3 spans 15 amino acids. CDR3 bases: TGTGCCAGCAGCGTGGAGGAGCGAAGCAATCAGCCCCAGCATTTT. This codes for CASSVEERSNQPQHF.

The rearrangement joins TRBV19 to TRBJ2-1, with 13 bases fitting TRBD2. The CDR3 contains 16 residues. Germline trimming cut 5 bases from V and 2 bases from J; bases unmatched to any gene: 3. Germline loops: CDR1 LNHDA, CDR2 SQIVND (reference sequence). The CDR3 DNA reads as TGTGCCAGTAGTGTAACTAGCGGGAGGGCCTACAATGAGCAGTTCTTC. Amino acids: CASSVTSGRAYNEQFF.

The chain employs TRBV7-3 and TRBJ2-3, with TRBD1 matching 10 bases. The V gene's germline CDR1 is SGHTA and CDR2 FQGTGA. V lost 4 bases, J lost 4 bases, and 20 bases stayed unmatched. The CDR3 totals 20 residues. Here the CDR3 DNA reads TGTGCCAGCAGCTCAAGGACAGGGGGTAATTCAGCGGGAGTCTCAGATACGCAGTATTTT. It specifies CASSSRTGGNSAGVSDTQYF.

The genes are TRBV5-6 and TRBJ2-5; 7 bases are a match to TRBD1. V shed 2 bases and J 4 bases; nucleotides not matched to a gene: 8. The V gene's germline CDR1 is SGHDT and CDR2 YYEEEE. CDR3 length equals 15 residues. The CDR3 sequence: CASSLQGSSGETQYF. The CDR3 DNA sequence: TGTGCCAGCAGCTTACAGGGGTCATCAGGAGAGACCCAGTACTTC.

Here the CDR3 DNA reads TGTGCCAGCAGCTTAGTGACGGTGGCCAAAAACATTCAGTACTTC. Translated: CASSLVTVAKNIQYF. V gene TRBV13 combines with J gene TRBJ2-4; D unresolved. The CDR3 is made up of 15 amino acids. The germline V gene has CDR1 PRHDT and CDR2 FYEKMQ (reference sequence). With 1 base removed from V and 1 base from J, the gap between germline ends came to 8 bases.

CDR3 nucleotides: TGTGCCAGCAGGCTTACCGGGACTACGAACACCGGGGAGCTGTTTTTT. Translated, it gives CASRLTGTTNTGELFF. The chain recombines TRBV7-2 with TRBJ2-2; 7 positions agree with TRBD2. The V segment lost 6 bases and the J segment 0 bases; nucleotides outside the gene matches: 7. The CDR3 is 16 residues long. In germline, CDR1 is SGHTA, CDR2 FQGNSA.

The chain links TRBV5-4 to TRBJ2-6; D is perhaps TRBD1 (5 bases). The CDR3 consists of 15 residues. Germline loops: CDR1 SGHNT, CDR2 YYREEE (reference sequence). Trimming cost V 5 bases and J 4 bases, with 13 bases left between them. CDR3 nucleotides: TGTGCCAGCAGATTTTGGGGCGCGGGGGCCAACGTCCTGACTTTC. It yields the protein CASRFWGAGANVLTF.

The chain uses TRBV6-6 and TRBJ1-1; D gene unclear. The ends were cut back, 2 bases at V and 2 bases at J, with 9 bases in the middle. The CDR3 is 14 amino acids. Germline CDR1 and CDR2: MNHNY and SVGAGI (reference sequence). In nucleotides, the CDR3 is TGTGCCAGCAGTTACCGGGCCGGTAACACTGAAGCTTTCTTT. Residues: CASSYRAGNTEAFF.

V is TRBV12-5 and J is TRBJ1-5; the D gene is possibly TRBD1 (5 bases). Germline V CDR1 and CDR2: LGHNT, FRNRAP. This CDR3 comprises 15 residues. V lost 2 bases and J lost 3, with 11 bases in between. For the CDR3, the DNA is TGTGCTAGTGGTTTGTTTGGTGGGGCCAATCAGCCCCAGCATTTT. Translation gives CASGLFGGANQPQHF.

This clone appeared a single time. The chain uses TRBV7-8 and TRBJ2-7; D is possibly TRBD1 or TRBD2 (5 bases each). Germline V CDR1 and CDR2: SGHVS, FQNEAQ. Trimming left V 6 bases short and J 3 bases short, with 18 bases between. CDR3 length equals 15 residues. As DNA, the CDR3 is TGTGCCAGCAGAGCCTTGGGGGATCGGTTCTACGAGCAGTACTTC. Translating it yields CASRALGDRFYEQYF.

This clone was recorded only once. The chain combines TRBV5-1 with TRBJ1-4; D remains unclear. The germline V and J ends were trimmed by 5 bases and 5 bases, with 25 bases remaining between them. The CDR3 covers 18 residues. Germline values: CDR1 SGHRS, CDR2 YFSETQ. The DNA for the CDR3 is TGCGCCAGCAGACCTCAGTCCCTCCTCCGGACGGGGAATGAAAAACTGTTTTTT. This codes for CASRPQSLLRTGNEKLFF.